Listed below are T cell receptor beta chains from one sample, sequenced in a study of cytomegalovirus exposure and HLA in healthy donors. Clones were read by immunoSEQ multiplex PCR, and TCRdb kept only the in-frame ones, dropping some. Of about 130,000 clones listed, approximately 79% are singletons. Sequencing input: PBMCs. The source of these receptors is a man aged 18 to 35 in good health and CMV-seropositive. The CDR3 runs from the conserved cysteine through the conserved F or W. D genes are given only for firm matches. Size is omitted from some rows. Given values are once, few, many or a class for expanded clones.

j_call | v_call | d_call | clone_size | cdr3_nt | cdr3_aa
TRBJ2-2 | TRBV5-4 | - | few | TGTGCCAGCAGCTTGGGTGCCAATACAAACACCGGGGAGCTGTTTTTT | CASSLGANTNTGELFF
TRBJ1-4 | TRBV19 | - | few | TGTGCCAGTAGTCCCCTCGGAGGGGTTAATGAAAAACTGTTTTTT | CASSPLGGVNEKLFF
TRBJ1-6 | TRBV7-9 | TRBD1 | few | TGTGCCAGCAGCTTAGAGGGGACAGGGGTTTCACCCCTCCACTTT | CASSLEGTGVSPLHF
TRBJ2-5 | TRBV9 | TRBD2 | - | TGTGCCAGCAGCCGATTAGCGGGAGCCTCCCAAGAGACCCAGTACTTC | CASSRLAGASQETQYF
TRBJ1-2 | TRBV7-2 | - | - | TGTGCCAGCAGCCCCAAACACGACAGCTATGGCTACACCTTC | CASSPKHDSYGYTF
TRBJ1-4 | TRBV5-8 | TRBD1 | - | TGTGCCAGCAGCTTAGGGACAGGGAGGGCACTGTTTTTT | CASSLGTGRALFF
TRBJ2-7 | TRBV25-1 | TRBD1 | - | TGTGCCTTGGACAGGGGGGACGAGCAGTACTTC | CALDRGDEQYF
TRBJ1-4 | TRBV28 | - | few | TGTGCCAGCAGTTACCCCCGGACTAATGAAAAACTGTTTTTT | CASSYPRTNEKLFF
TRBJ1-6 | TRBV10-2 | - | - | TGCGCCAGCAGTGAGTGGAGGGACCGAACCTATAATTCACCCCTCCACTTT | CASSEWRDRTYNSPLHF
TRBJ2-3 | TRBV30 | - | few | TGTGCCTGGAATTGGGAGGGGGGTACGCAGTATTTT | CAWNWEGGTQYF
TRBJ2-7 | TRBV27 | TRBD2 | - | TGTGCCAGCAGTCCTAGCGGGACTCTTTACGAGCAGTACTTC | CASSPSGTLYEQYF
TRBJ1-4 | TRBV5-1 | TRBD1 | - | TGCGCCAGCAGCCTCCGCCCGGGACAGTCAGCAACTAATGAAAAACTGTTTTTT | CASSLRPGQSATNEKLFF
TRBJ2-1 | TRBV7-8 | - | - | TGTGCCAGCAGCTTAGTGGGCCGGGAGACCTACAATGAGCAGTTCTTC | CASSLVGRETYNEQFF
TRBJ2-3 | TRBV27 | TRBD1 | few | TGTGCCAGCAGGGGGACAGGAAGCACAGATACGCAGTATTTT | CASRGTGSTDTQYF
TRBJ2-1 | TRBV28 | - | once | TGTGCCAGCAGTTTCGTCAATGAGCAGTTCTTC | CASSFVNEQFF
TRBJ2-7 | TRBV11-2 | - | - | TGTGCCAGCAGCTTAGATCCTGACAACACCGAGCAGTACTTC | CASSLDPDNTEQYF
TRBJ2-7 | TRBV28 | TRBD1 | - | TGTGCCAGCAGCGGCCTAGGGACAGGGCGTTCCTACGAGCAGTACTTC | CASSGLGTGRSYEQYF
TRBJ1-6 | TRBV18 | - | - | TGTGCCAGCTCACCAGGGGAGGGTTCACCCCTCCACTTT | CASSPGEGSPLHF
TRBJ1-1 | TRBV5-1 | - | - | TGCGCCAGCAGCCCCGAGGGGGGGGCCGCTTTCTTT | CASSPEGGAAFF
TRBJ2-7 | TRBV7-3 | - | - | TGTGCCAGCAGCTCTAGCGCCAAGTCCCCCGAGCAGTACTTC | CASSSSAKSPEQYF
TRBJ1-3 | TRBV28 | - | - | TGTGCCAGCAGGAGTACTTCACCGGGAAACACCATATATTTT | CASRSTSPGNTIYF
TRBJ2-4 | TRBV6-5 | - | - | TGTGCCAGCAGTTACTCTGACACCAAAAACATTCAGTACTTC | CASSYSDTKNIQYF
TRBJ1-2 | TRBV4-3 | TRBD1 | once | TGCGCCAGCAGCCAAGGGAGGGACAGGGGGCGAGGTGGCTACACCTTC | CASSQGRDRGRGGYTF
TRBJ2-7 | TRBV27 | - | - | TGTGCCAGCAGTCGAACCAGCGGACTCACCTACGGGCAGTACTTC | CASSRTSGLTYGQYF
TRBJ2-1 | TRBV4-2 | TRBD2 | - | TGTGCCAGCAGCCAAGATGGTAGCGGGAGTCCCTACAATGAGCAGTTCTTC | CASSQDGSGSPYNEQFF
TRBJ1-4 | TRBV2 | TRBD1 | - | TGTGCCAGCAGTGGACCGGGACAGGGTCCCAATTGGGAAGAAAAACTGTTTTTT | CASSGPGQGPNWEEKLFF
TRBJ2-7 | TRBV4-1 | TRBD1 | - | TGCGCCAGCAGCCAGGGACAGTTGTCCTACGAGCAGTACTTC | CASSQGQLSYEQYF
TRBJ2-7 | TRBV7-9 | TRBD1 | - | TGTGCCAGCAGCTTAGGGACAGGCGTCCTCTACGAGCAGTACTTC | CASSLGTGVLYEQYF
TRBJ2-2 | TRBV9 | - | - | TGTGCCAGCAGCGGACTACTTAACACCGGGGAGCTGTTTTTT | CASSGLLNTGELFF
TRBJ2-5 | TRBV2 | - | - | TGTGCCAGCAGTCCGAACGGGGAGACCCAGTACTTC | CASSPNGETQYF
TRBJ2-2 | TRBV4-2 | - | - | TGTGCCAGCTCTTTGGCAGGGTCGAACACCGGGGAGCTGTTTTTT | CASSLAGSNTGELFF
TRBJ2-1 | TRBV11-3 | - | - | TGTGCCAGCAGCTCGACTCTCTACAATGAGCAGTTCTTC | CASSSTLYNEQFF
TRBJ2-7 | TRBV28 | - | once | TGTGCCAGCAGTTTCAACAGCGAGCAGTACTTC | CASSFNSEQYF
TRBJ2-7 | TRBV27 | - | - | TGTGCCAGCAGTACACCGGGACATCACGAGCAGTACTTC | CASSTPGHHEQYF
TRBJ1-3 | TRBV29-1 | TRBD1 | - | TGCAGCGTTACCGGGACAGGGGGCTCTGGAAACACCATATATTTT | CSVTGTGGSGNTIYF
TRBJ2-7 | TRBV28 | TRBD1 | - | TGTGCCAGCAGTTTATCGGGACAGGGGAAGACCTACGAGCAGTACTTC | CASSLSGQGKTYEQYF
TRBJ1-1 | TRBV6-1 | - | - | TGTGCCAGCGGGGCAGGCCCGTTTTTAGACACTGAAGCTTTCTTT | CASGAGPFLDTEAFF
TRBJ2-1 | TRBV29-1 | - | few | TGCAGCGCGGCCCCAGGTGAGCAGTTCTTC | CSAAPGEQFF
TRBJ2-2 | TRBV5-1 | - | few | TGCGCCAGCAGCACAGGGATCCGTCTCGGGGAGCTGTTTTTT | CASSTGIRLGELFF
TRBJ2-7 | TRBV7-2 | - | few | TGTGCCAGCAGCTTGAGGGTTAGCGGACCACCCTCCTACGAGCAGTACTTC | CASSLRVSGPPSYEQYF
TRBJ2-2 | TRBV5-1 | TRBD2 | - | TGCGCCAGCAGCCCGGGACTAGCGGGGGGGAACACCGGGGAGCTGTTTTTT | CASSPGLAGGNTGELFF
TRBJ2-7 | TRBV7-3 | - | - | TGTGCCAGCAGCTTCTCTGCCGGCTCCTACGAGCAGTACTTC | CASSFSAGSYEQYF